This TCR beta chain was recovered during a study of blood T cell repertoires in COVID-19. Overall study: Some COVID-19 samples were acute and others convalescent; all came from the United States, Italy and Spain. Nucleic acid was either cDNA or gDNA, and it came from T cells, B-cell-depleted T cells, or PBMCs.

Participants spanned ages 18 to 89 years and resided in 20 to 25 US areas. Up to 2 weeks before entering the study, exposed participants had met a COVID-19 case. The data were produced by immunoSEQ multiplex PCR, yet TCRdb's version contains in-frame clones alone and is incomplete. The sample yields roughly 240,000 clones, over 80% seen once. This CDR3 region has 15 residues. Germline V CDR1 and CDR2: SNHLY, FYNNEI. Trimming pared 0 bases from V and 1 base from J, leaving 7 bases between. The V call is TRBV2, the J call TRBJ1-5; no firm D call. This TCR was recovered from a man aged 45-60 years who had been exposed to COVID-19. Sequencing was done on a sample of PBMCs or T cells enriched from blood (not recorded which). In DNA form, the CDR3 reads TGTGCCAGCAGTGAAGCGTCCCAGAGCAATCAGCCCCAGCATTTT. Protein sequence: CASSEASQSNQPQHF. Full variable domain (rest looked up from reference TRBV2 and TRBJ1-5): EPEVTQTPSHQVTQMGQEVILRCVPISNHLYFYWYRQILGQKVEFLVSFYNNEISEKSEIFDDQFSVERPDGSNFTLKIRSTKLEDSAMYFCASSEASQSNQPQHFGDGTRLSIL.